The 7 T cell receptor beta chains below all came from one sample that was sequenced in a study of regulatory T cells in long-lasting Graves disease. The time point is: newly diagnosed GD, antithyroid drugs for less than 3 months. PBMC RNA was the source of the TCR library. Arm-PCR with iRepertoire HTBI primers amplified the CDR3 regions for these TCR beta libraries. MiXCR, run by TCRdb on the multiplex PCR reads, gives a single entry per CDR3 protein. This table holds some 490,000 distinct CDR3 sequences, approximately 12% found once. The same data also contributed to another study, on T cells in Graves' hyperthyroidism and ophthalmopathy.

Material: peripheral blood mononuclear cells (PBMCs), obtained at new diagnosis, from a patient treated with antithyroid drugs. All receptors derive from a woman between 25 and 40 years old with Graves disease.

This clonotype was detected many times. V gene TRBV5-6 combines with J gene TRBJ2-7; tentative D call: TRBD1 (6 bases). Trimming took 2 bases from V and 0 from J, leaving 12 bases between them. Germline V lookup: CDR1 SGHDT, CDR2 YYEEEE. The CDR3 spans 15 residues. The CDR3 coding sequence is TGTGCCAGCAGCTTAAGAGGGGGTACCTCCTACGAGCAGTACTTC. Encoded protein: CASSLRGGTSYEQYF.

This clonotype was found many times. The chain joins TRBV14 to TRBJ1-6; D possibly corresponds to TRBD1 (5 bases). The CDR3 totals 16 residues. Trimming shortened V by 0 bases and J by 9 bases, and 15 bases separated the two germline ends. The germline V gene has CDR1 SGHDN and CDR2 FVKESK. In nucleotides, the CDR3 is TGTGCCAGCAGCCAAGATCTCCAGGGTGTGCGTTCACCCCTCCACTTT. Translating it yields CASSQDLQGVRSPLHF.

This clonotype was detected ten times or more. The chain combines TRBV7-9 with TRBJ2-7, with D tentatively TRBD2 (6 bases). Trimming shortened V by 5 bases and J by 7 bases, and 9 bases separated the two germline ends. Germline V lookup: CDR1 SEHNR, CDR2 FQNEAQ (reference sequence). This CDR3 is built from 11 residues. The CDR3, as DNA: TGTGCCAGCAGCCCGGGAGTTGAGCAGTACTTC. This gives the protein CASSPGVEQYF. Drawing the rest from reference TRBV7-9 and TRBJ2-7, the complete variable domain is DTGVSQNPRHKITKRGQNVTFRCDPISEHNRLYWYRQTLGQGPEFLTYFQNEAQLEKSRLLSDRFSAERPKGSFSTLEIQRTEQGDSAMYLCASSPGVEQYFGPGTRLTVT.

This clonotype was seen repeatedly, ten times or more. This chain connects TRBV7-9 to TRBJ2-3; no clear D gene. The V gene lost 2 bases and the J gene lost 0 bases, with 6 bases spanning the gap. Germline loops: CDR1 SEHNR, CDR2 FQNEAQ (reference sequence). This CDR3 spans 14 amino acids. As DNA, the CDR3 is TGTGCCAGCAGCTTACGGCTTAGCACAGATACGCAGTATTTT. Amino acid sequence: CASSLRLSTDTQYF.

This clonotype was observed a handful of times. The rearrangement uses TRBV20-1 and TRBJ1-5; D remains ambiguous. The CDR3 is made up of 14 amino acids. V was shortened by 3 bases and J by 1 base, with 10 bases between the two germline ends. The germline CDR1 and CDR2 sequences are DFQATT and SNEGSKA (reference sequence). This CDR3 is CSARGVLSNQPQHF. The CDR3 coding sequence is TGCAGTGCTAGGGGTGTTTTAAGCAATCAGCCCCAGCATTTT.

Turning to this clonotype: Possible read error: a much larger clone is one base away. The chain is built from TRBV10-3 and TRBJ1-1; D is perhaps TRBD1 (6 bases). The CDR3 consists of 12 residues. Per the germline V gene, CDR1 is ENHRY and CDR2 is SYGVKD. The CDR3 sequence: CAISETGQGAWF. In nucleotides, the CDR3 is TGTGCCATCAGTGAGACGGGACAAGGGGCCTGGTTT.

This clonotype showed up many times. This chain joins TRBV28 and TRBJ2-3; TRBD2 aligns across 7 bases. Germline V gene sequence: CDR1 MDHEN, CDR2 SYDVKM. V gave up 4 bases and J gave up 2 bases; unmatched junction bases: 12. This CDR3 has 17 residues. The CDR3 reads CASSSDEGGGTTDTQYF. As DNA, the CDR3 is TGTGCCAGCAGTTCAGACGAGGGCGGGGGAACCACAGATACGCAGTATTTT.